This T cell receptor (beta chain) was documented in a study of PD-L1 blockade in urothelial cancer. Overall study: Each blood sample yielded a median of about 140,000 T cells.

The CDR3 has 15 amino acids. The ends lost 4 bases at V and 1 base at J; junction bases unmatched: 0. Germline CDR1 is MGHRA and CDR2 is YSYEKL. Produced via immunoSEQ multiplex PCR; TCRdb's table is partial and in-frame only. The table lists roughly 60,000 clones, roughly 82% of them singletons. The chain combines TRBV4-1 with TRBJ2-2; 10 nucleotides agree with TRBD2. This material consisted of PBMCs, taken around atezolizumab (anti-PD-L1) treatment. This TCR was recovered from a man aged 65 to 79 with urothelial cancer. Here the CDR3 reads CASSRLAGNTGELFF. The CDR3 coding sequence is TGCGCCAGCAGCCGACTAGCGGGGAACACCGGGGAGCTGTTTTTT.